This T cell receptor beta chain was profiled in a study of shared clonotypes between healthy human individuals. Study results and caveats: Memory subsets had estimated richness that was generally smaller than that of naive subsets.

The assay was immunoSEQ multiplex PCR, and TCRdb's table has in-frame clones only and misses some. The sample carries about 2.1 million clones, 85% to 95% recorded once. The CDR3 extends over 16 amino acids. Trimming removed 4 bases from V and 0 bases from J; junction bases left unmatched: 9. Germline CDR1 SGHDT, CDR2 YYEEEE. It was CD45RO-negative cells, positively selected for CCR7, that made up naive CD8 cells, with terminally differentiated effector memory CD45RA+ cells excluded. Regarding this clone: Its cognate antigen is unknown.

The TCR was taken from a man younger than 35 in good health. Some clones in this sample may be carry-over from other donors' samples. Sample: naive CD8+ T cells from PBMCs. This chain connects TRBV5-6 to TRBJ2-7; 8 bases are a match to TRBD1. CDR3 DNA sequence: TGTGCCAGCAGCGGAAAGCGACAGGGGATCTCCTACGAGCAGTACTTC. Protein sequence: CASSGKRQGISYEQYF.